One sample yielded the 20 T cell receptor beta chains listed below, sequenced in a study of T cell changes during pregnancy in multiple sclerosis. The table came from immunoSEQ multiplex PCR; TCRdb's copy has only in-frame clones and leaves some out. The table lists 40,000 or so clones, about 90% of them singletons. The material sequenced was CD4+ T cells from peripheral blood mononuclear cells, taken in the third trimester of pregnancy. These receptors all stem from a female donor in good health, enrolled as a control in a pregnancy study.

This chain joins TRBV2 and TRBJ1-1; tentatively, D is TRBD1 (5 bases). V was pared by 9 bases and J by 1 base, with 15 bases between. Germline V gene data show CDR1 as SNHLY and CDR2 as FYNNEI. This CDR3 region has 14 residues. As DNA, the CDR3 is TGTGCCAGAAGGGGACTGAGGGGGAACACTGAAGCTTTCTTT. Translating it yields CARRGLRGNTEAFF. The complete variable domain, with remaining parts taken from reference TRBV2 and TRBJ1-1, reads EPEVTQTPSHQVTQMGQEVILRCVPISNHLYFYWYRQILGQKVEFLVSFYNNEISEKSEIFDDQFSVERPDGSNFTLKIRSTKLEDSAMYFCARRGLRGNTEAFFGQGTRLTVV.

The genes are TRBV6-1 and TRBJ1-6, with D possibly matching TRBD1 (5 bases). Germline CDR1 reads MNHNS; CDR2 reads SASEGT. Trimming shortened V by 0 bases and J by 9 bases, and 15 bases separated the two germline ends. This CDR3 is 16 amino acids long. The CDR3 loop is CASSEARGDLVSPLHF. CDR3 in DNA: TGTGCCAGCAGTGAAGCGCGGGGGGACTTGGTTTCACCCCTCCACTTT.

The rearrangement links TRBV14 to TRBJ2-1; D not certain. V lost 2 bases to trimming and J lost 1 base, with 6 bases between them. This CDR3 has 14 amino acids. Germline V lookup: CDR1 SGHDN, CDR2 FVKESK. CDR3 in amino acids: CASSQRVSYNEQFF. The CDR3 DNA follows: TGTGCCAGCAGCCAAAGAGTTTCCTACAATGAGCAGTTCTTC. The full variable domain, rest sourced from reference TRBV14 and TRBJ2-1, is EAGVTQFPSHSVIEKGQTVTLRCDPISGHDNLYWYRRVMGKEIKFLLHFVKESKQDESGMPNNRFLAERTGGTYSTLKVQPAELEDSGVYFCASSQRVSYNEQFFGPGTRLTVL.

To note about this clone: One end of the junction does not line up with germline, which may come from a read error. This sequence joins TRBV7-7 and TRBJ2-1; 14 bases match TRBD2. CDR1 is SSHAT and CDR2 is FNYEAQ in the germline V gene (reference sequence). The CDR3 loop spans 15 amino acids. The CDR3 bases are TGTGCTAGCAGCTTAGGGACTAGCGGGAGCAATGAGCAGTTCTTC. As protein: CASSLGTSGSNEQFF. Variable domain in full (rest from reference TRBV7-7 and TRBJ2-1): GAGVSQSPRYKVTKRGQDVTLRCDPISSHATLYWYQQALGQGPEFLTYFNYEAQPDKSGLPSDRFSAERPEGSISTLTIQRTEQRDSAMYRCASSLGTSGSNEQFFGPGTRLTVL.

The rearrangement uses TRBV28 and TRBJ1-5, with 8 bases lining up with TRBD1. The CDR3 sequence is 14 residues long. Germline CDR1 is MDHEN and CDR2 is SYDVKM. V was clipped by 3 bases and J by 5 bases; unmatched bases: 3. CDR3 in amino acids: CASSFGTGYQPQHF. As DNA, the CDR3 is TGTGCCAGCAGTTTCGGGACAGGATATCAGCCCCAGCATTTT.

This sequence joins TRBV9 and TRBJ1-2, with 10 bases fitting TRBD1. There are 14 residues in the CDR3. V shed 3 bases and J 5 bases; nucleotides not matched to a gene: 4. The V gene's germline CDR1 is SGDLS and CDR2 YYNGEE. The CDR3 protein is CASSARDRGYGYTF. CDR3 bases: TGTGCCAGCAGCGCCCGGGACAGGGGATATGGCTACACCTTC.

In regard to this clone: This sample includes further DNA sequences coding for the same CDR3. The chain employs TRBV5-1 and TRBJ1-1, with 8 nucleotides matching TRBD1. The junction had 4 bases not matched to a gene; V was cut back by 1 base and J by 2 bases. This CDR3 is 15 amino acids long. In germline, CDR1 is SGHRS, CDR2 YFSETQ. This CDR3 is CASSLLGTGNTEAFF. CDR3 nucleotides: TGCGCCAGCAGCTTGTTAGGGACAGGAAACACTGAAGCTTTCTTT.

The chain uses TRBV6-5 and TRBJ1-1; the D is unclear. Germline CDR1 MNHEY, CDR2 SVGAGI. There are 15 residues in the CDR3. V lost 10 bases to trimming and J lost 1 base, with 19 bases between them. The CDR3 bases are TGTGCCACCCAGCGGACTAACATCTGGAACACTGAAGCTTTCTTT. Its protein product is CATQRTNIWNTEAFF.

The genes are TRBV11-2 and TRBJ2-7; TRBD1 aligns across 7 bases. The CDR3 is 16 amino acids. V was pared by 5 bases and J by 3 bases, with 13 bases of the junction left unmatched. The germline gives CDR1 SGHAT, CDR2 FQNNGV. CDR3 sequence: CASSPIKRQGDYEQYF. The CDR3 coding sequence is TGTGCCAGCAGCCCCATTAAGCGGCAGGGGGACTACGAGCAGTACTTC.

The genes are TRBV27 and TRBJ1-2; possible D gene TRBD1, 6 bases. Deletions cut 0 bases from V and 6 bases from J, with 17 bases between. Per the germline V gene, CDR1 is MNHEY and CDR2 is SMNVEV (reference sequence). This CDR3 has 16 amino acids. The CDR3 nucleotides are TGTGCCAGCAGTTTATCTTACAGGGCTCAGGGCAATGGCTACACCTTC. Its protein product is CASSLSYRAQGNGYTF.

This clone came up once. The chain recombines TRBV7-2 with TRBJ2-3; 12 nucleotides match TRBD2. This CDR3 is 19 amino acids long. V gave up 4 bases and J gave up 2 bases; unmatched junction bases: 13. Germline values: CDR1 SGHTA, CDR2 FQGNSA. The CDR3 protein is CASSYSSGGAWMFTDTQYF. CDR3 DNA: TGTGCCAGCAGCTACTCTAGCGGGGGGGCCTGGATGTTCACAGATACGCAGTATTTT.

The genes are TRBV30 and TRBJ1-5; unclear D gene. This CDR3 has 14 residues. With 1 base removed from V and 0 bases from J, the gap between germline ends came to 7 bases. Germline values: CDR1 GTSNPN, CDR2 SVGIG (reference sequence). CDR3 sequence reads: CAWSALYSNQPQHF. CDR3 bases: TGTGCCTGGAGTGCCCTTTATAGCAATCAGCCCCAGCATTTT.

The chain recombines TRBV19 with TRBJ1-1; 8 nucleotides agree with TRBD1. The trim removed 10 bases at V and 4 bases at J, leaving 8 bases unmatched. The CDR3 sequence is 13 residues long. CDR1 LNHDA and CDR2 SQIVND come from the germline V gene (reference sequence). CDR3: CATCRTGRTEAFF. The CDR3 DNA sequence: TGTGCCACCTGCCGGACAGGGCGCACTGAAGCTTTCTTT.

J is TRBJ2-7 and V is TRBV2, with D possibly being TRBD1 (5 bases). The CDR3 runs to 12 residues. The germline gives CDR1 SNHLY, CDR2 FYNNEI. The germline V and J ends were trimmed by 7 bases and 3 bases, with 10 bases remaining between them. Here the CDR3 DNA reads TGTGCCAGCAACGGGCAGGGCTACGAGCAGTACTTC. Translating gives CASNGQGYEQYF.

This chain uses TRBV7-3 with TRBJ2-5; D is ambiguous. The CDR3 has 13 residues. Per germline, CDR1 SGHTA and CDR2 FQGTGA. V shed 3 bases and J shed 0 bases, with 5 bases lying between them. CDR3 DNA: TGTGCCAGCAGCTTTGACAACCAAGAGACCCAGTACTTC. It codes for CASSFDNQETQYF.

The chain uses TRBV7-9 and TRBJ1-5; no firm D call. Germline lookup yields CDR1 SEHNR and CDR2 FQNEAQ (reference sequence). The CDR3 spans 13 residues. Trimming took 5 bases from V and 5 from J, leaving 10 bases between them. The CDR3 sequence is CASSGEVDQPQHF. CDR3 DNA: TGTGCCAGCAGCGGGGAGGTAGATCAGCCCCAGCATTTT.

V usage is TRBV7-2 and J usage is TRBJ1-5; D unclear. This CDR3 contains 14 residues. Germline CDR1 and CDR2: SGHTA and FQGNSA. V lost 5 bases, J lost 0 bases, and 8 bases lay in between. CDR3 residues: CASSPGRSNQPQHF. The CDR3 DNA sequence: TGTGCCAGCAGCCCGGGTCGTAGCAATCAGCCCCAGCATTTT.

The chain joins TRBV6-1 to TRBJ2-3; tentative D call: TRBD2 (5 bases). The CDR3 has 15 residues. V was shortened by 5 bases and J by 5 bases, with 17 bases between the two germline ends. Germline V gene data show CDR1 as MNHNS and CDR2 as SASEGT. In nucleotides, the CDR3 is TGTGCCAGCAGTCCCACACCCGGGGATGTAGATACGCAGTATTTT. Encoded protein: CASSPTPGDVDTQYF.

The V gene is TRBV7-9, the J gene TRBJ1-3; D call uncertain. Trimming cost V 1 base and J 4 bases, with 11 bases left between them. CDR3 length equals 15 residues. CDR1 and CDR2 (germline): SEHNR, FQNEAQ (reference sequence). The CDR3 DNA reads as TGTGCCAGCAGCTTAGACCCTGGCACCGGAAACACCATATATTTT. Protein: CASSLDPGTGNTIYF.

This chain connects TRBV5-1 to TRBJ1-1; D is possibly TRBD1 (6 bases). Germline V gene sequence: CDR1 SGHRS, CDR2 YFSETQ. Trimming removed 0 bases at V and 12 bases at J, with 18 bases between. The CDR3 is 14 amino acids. CDR3 coding DNA: TGCGCCAGCAGCTTGGGGGACGGACAGATCGTGACTTTCTTT. Encoded protein: CASSLGDGQIVTFF.